This T cell receptor (beta chain) emerged from a study of blood T cell repertoires in COVID-19 (TCRdb year 2020). About the study as a whole: The collaborator samples originated in the United States, Italy and Spain and spanned the acute and convalescent phases of COVID-19. Deeply sampled blood TCRbeta repertoires from subjects exposed to, actively infected with, or recovered from COVID-19 were included in the dataset. The repertoires were released in a freely available public database meant as a resource for research on the immune response to SARS-CoV-2. The samples were drawn from two sources: the first 160 participants of the ongoing ImmuneRACE study, and over 950 subjects contributed by 6 global collaborators. The material from the prospective study consisted of cDNA or gDNA derived from T cells, B-cell-depleted T cells, or PBMCs. Where available, HLA class I and class II types were obtained from metadata supplied by the sample provider rather than from assay-based typing. A de-identified subject ID, COVID-19 status, age in years and sex were almost always included in the sample metadata. Broad study findings and their caveats: Clinical and demographic metadata were provided uncurated, with the amount varying by source and participant.

Whole blood was collected in K2EDTA tubes by collaborating institutions according to the institutions' own protocols. For TCRbeta analysis, collaborators shipped samples in one of three forms: frozen whole blood, isolated PBMCs, or DNA extracted from either of those sample types. CDR1 MDHEN and CDR2 SYDVKM were looked up in the germline V gene. Cut back by 3 bases and 5 bases, the V and J ends lie 16 bases apart. Including the terminal cysteine and phenylalanine, the CDR3 comprises 15 residues. Of the read, only the CDR3 DNA is kept; its 45 bases are in frame from base 1. The immunoSEQ Assay, a bias-controlled multiplex PCR, was used to amplify TCRbeta CDR3 regions from genomic DNA. Concerning the study's data processing: The number of nucleated cells in each sample was estimated by amplification of reference gene primers within the assay. Sequence reads were collapsed and filtered to measure the absolute abundance of every unique TCRbeta CDR3 rearrangement. For each sample, productive Simpson clonality was calculated as the square root of Simpson's diversity index over productive rearrangements. In TCRdb, the immuneACCESS table is reduced to in-frame sequences with V and J assigned. These tables do not hold every clone; where another copy was compared, an unresolved V gene accounts for under half, and the others remain unexplained. V and J calls and clone size are copied from that table; D and trimming were computed from the DNA. This sample gives 120,000 or so clones in total; roughly 87% of them show up just once. Over 7% of the sample is held by the ten biggest clonotypes.

In its sample, this clone was seen once. Its antigen specificity is not known. Per-nucleotide qualities are absent, and no much larger clonotype sits a single base away. This clonotype was sampled from a human donor in a cohort sampled during active COVID-19. The receptor chain draws on TRBV28 and TRBJ1-2; TRBD1 is possibly the D segment (6 matching bases). The sample taken for sequencing was peripheral blood. CDR3 region: CASSLGLQGLYGYTF. The nucleotides are TGTGCCAGCAGTTTGGGTCTACAGGGTTTATATGGCTACACCTTC.